These 27 T cell receptor beta chains were all obtained from the same sample, sequenced in a study of CD8 T cells in ankylosing spondylitis. TCRdb re-analysed the 5' RACE reads in MiXCR, keeping a single row per CDR3 protein. Of 270,000 or so distinct CDR3 sequences in the sample, more than 15% were seen once. Material for sequencing was blood, either unsorted or a sorted T cell fraction (not recorded which). Receptors were obtained from a male donor with ankylosing spondylitis or in good health (not recorded which).

A remark on this clonotype: Germline is not matched at one junction end, which may reflect a read error. This chain connects TRBV7-2 to TRBJ2-1; 8 bases match TRBD2. The CDR3 length is 14 residues. CDR1 SGHTA and CDR2 FQGNSA come from the germline V gene. CDR3 protein: CASKLAENYIEQFF. The CDR3 DNA reads as TGTGCCAGCAAACTAGCGGAGAACTACATTGAGCAGTTCTTC.

The rearrangement joins TRBV7-8 to TRBJ2-1; TRBD2 matches at 15 bases. Trimming at V came to 5 bases and at J to 3 bases, leaving 5 bases not matched to a gene. The CDR3 covers 17 residues. The germline V gene has CDR1 SGHVS and CDR2 FQNEAQ. CDR3 loop: CASSLGTSGGLYNEQFF. CDR3 in DNA: TGTGCCAGCAGCCTTGGGACTAGCGGGGGGCTCTACAATGAGCAGTTCTTC.

This clonotype was observed at least ten times. The CDR3 sequence is CSVDRTEETQYF. The DNA for the CDR3 is TGCAGCGTTGACAGGACAGAAGAGACCCAGTACTTC. V is TRBV29-1 and J is TRBJ2-5, with D possibly matching TRBD1 (6 bases). V was cut by 3 bases and J by 3 bases, with 8 bases left in between. This CDR3 region has 12 residues. Germline V gene sequence: CDR1 SQVTM, CDR2 ANQGSEA.

This clonotype occurred a few times. One end of the junction fails to match germline, which may point to a read error. The V call is TRBV7-3, the J call TRBJ2-7; 11 nucleotides match TRBD2. The V gene's germline CDR1 is SGHTA and CDR2 FQGTGA. The CDR3 runs 15 residues. CDR3 protein: CASSLTGTSGYEQYF. The CDR3 DNA sequence: TGTGCCAGCAGCCTAACCGGGACTAGCGGCTACGAGCAGTACTTC.

The chain links TRBV12-3 or TRBV12-4 to TRBJ1-2; a weak D match, TRBD1 (6 bases). CDR3 length: 14 amino acids. Trimming cost V 5 bases and J 3 bases, with 13 bases left between them. The CDR3 loop reads CASSPSQGYYGYTF. The CDR3 region has the DNA TGTGCCAGCAGTCCCTCACAGGGATACTATGGCTACACCTTC.

The chain joins TRBV4-3 to TRBJ2-1; D is ambiguous. Looked up from germline, CDR1 is LGHNA and CDR2 is YSLEER. V shed 2 bases and J shed 0 bases, with 8 bases lying between them. CDR3 length equals 15 residues. The CDR3 DNA is TGCGCCAGCAGCCAACAGGTACTCTCCTACAATGAGCAGTTCTTC. Protein sequence: CASSQQVLSYNEQFF.

This clonotype was counted at least ten times. This chain joins TRBV2 and TRBJ2-2; the D gene is possibly TRBD2 (5 bases). The V and J ends lost 4 bases and 1 base respectively, with 10 bases between them. The CDR3 extends over 15 amino acids. CDR1 is SNHLY, CDR2 FYNNEI, per germline. The CDR3 nucleotides read TGTGCCAGCAGTGGGAGCGGAGGGAACACCGGGGAGCTGTTTTTT. Its protein product is CASSGSGGNTGELFF. The entire variable domain, with the rest obtained from reference TRBV2 and TRBJ2-2, is as follows: EPEVTQTPSHQVTQMGQEVILRCVPISNHLYFYWYRQILGQKVEFLVSFYNNEISEKSEIFDDQFSVERPDGSNFTLKIRSTKLEDSAMYFCASSGSGGNTGELFFGEGSRLTVL.

This clonotype appeared many times. The chain recombines TRBV28 with TRBJ2-1, with a weak D call TRBD2 (6 bases). The CDR3 contains 16 residues. Trimming removed 1 base from V and 8 bases from J, with 18 bases in between. Germline loops: CDR1 MDHEN, CDR2 SYDVKM. CDR3 DNA sequence: TGTGCCAGCAGTTTATCCGCGGGAAAAACCGGGGATGAGCAGTTCTTC. Amino acid sequence: CASSLSAGKTGDEQFF.

This clonotype was detected only a few times. The rearrangement uses TRBV4-3 and TRBJ2-2, with 10 bases lining up with TRBD2. The CDR3 covers 16 residues. CDR1 and CDR2 (germline): LGHNA, YSLEER. Trimming cost V 3 bases and J 7 bases; bases outside gene matches: 8. CDR3 amino acids: CASSHGTSEAGGELFF. The CDR3 DNA follows: TGCGCCAGCAGCCACGGGACTAGCGAAGCCGGCGGGGAGCTGTTTTTT.

This clonotype was seen only a few times. The rearrangement joins TRBV11-2 to TRBJ2-1, with TRBD2 matching over 10 bases. V was pared by 1 base and J by 0 bases, with 15 bases of the junction left unmatched. Germline-derived CDR1 and CDR2 are SGHAT and FQNNGV. The CDR3 is made up of 21 amino acids. The CDR3, as DNA: TGTGCCAGCAGCTTAGTTAGCCTACTAGCGGGAATCTCTGCCTCCTACAATGAGCAGTTCTTC. Amino acid sequence: CASSLVSLLAGISASYNEQFF.

The chain uses TRBV12-5 and TRBJ2-1; 11 positions match TRBD2. Germline V gene lookup returns CDR1 LGHNT and CDR2 FRNRAP. With 6 bases clipped from V and 6 bases from J, the junction kept 4 bases outside the gene matches. The CDR3 is 14 amino acids. CDR3 DNA: TGTGCTAGTGGGACTAGCGGGGACCCCAATGAGCAGTTCTTC. It specifies CASGTSGDPNEQFF.

This clonotype has more than one count but fewer than ten. Here the CDR3 reads CASSGSGIQTQYF. CDR3 in DNA: TGTGCCAGCAGTGGTAGCGGGATACAGACCCAGTACTTC. The gene calls are TRBV12-3 or TRBV12-4 and TRBJ2-5, with 8 bases matching TRBD2. The CDR3 contains 13 residues. V was clipped by 5 bases and J by 6 bases; unmatched bases: 5.

This clonotype was recorded a few times. The chain is built from TRBV27 and TRBJ2-7; 10 nucleotides agree with TRBD2. With V trimmed by 2 bases and J by 7 bases, 8 bases remained unmatched. Germline V gene lookup returns CDR1 MNHEY and CDR2 SMNVEV (reference sequence). The CDR3 covers 15 residues. This CDR3 reads CASSLVLAGVGEQYF. CDR3 bases: TGTGCCAGCAGTTTAGTGCTAGCGGGAGTAGGAGAGCAGTACTTC.

The rearrangement uses TRBV4-1 and TRBJ2-7; no reliable D call. Trimming cost V 0 bases and J 0 bases, with 6 bases left between them. From germline, CDR1 is MGHRA and CDR2 YSYEKL. The CDR3 has 14 amino acids. CDR3 nucleotide sequence: TGCGCCAGCAGCCAAGAACTATACTCCTACGAGCAGTACTTC. This gives the protein CASSQELYSYEQYF.

The chain combines TRBV12-3 or TRBV12-4 with TRBJ2-1; weak D call: TRBD2 (6 bases). The length of the CDR3 is 14 residues. V was cut by 1 base and J by 9 bases, with 13 bases left in between. The CDR3, as DNA: TGTGCCAGCAGTTTAGTGGTGGGAGGAATTGAGCAGTTCTTC. This sequence encodes CASSLVVGGIEQFF.

The table lists this clonotype with many counts. The chain carries TRBV12-3 or TRBV12-4 and TRBJ2-1; TRBD2 matches at 13 bases. The CDR3 runs 16 residues. The V and J ends lost 3 bases and 10 bases, in that order; junction bases with no gene match: 9. CDR3 region: CASSFLRLAGGGEQFF. CDR3 in DNA: TGTGCCAGCAGTTTCCTCCGACTAGCGGGAGGAGGGGAGCAGTTCTTC.

The J gene is TRBJ2-4, the V gene TRBV27, with no clear D. The CDR3 covers 16 residues. Germline CDR1 MNHEY, CDR2 SMNVEV (reference sequence). Trimming cost V 6 bases and J 0 bases, with 15 bases left between them. The CDR3 DNA follows: TGTGCCAGCAGCCTTCGTTTGGGTTTAGCCAAAAACATTCAGTACTTC. As protein: CASSLRLGLAKNIQYF.

To note about this clonotype: A much larger clone differs from this one at a single base, so this may be a read error. The CDR3 region is CASSVVGQRNTVYF. The DNA for the CDR3 is TGTGCCAGCAGCGTAGTAGGACAGAGAAACACCGTATATTTT. The chain joins TRBV9 to TRBJ1-3, with a possible D match to TRBD1 (6 bases). The CDR3 has 14 amino acids. In germline, CDR1 is SGDLS, CDR2 YYNGEE.

The chain joins TRBV4-1 to TRBJ2-3; 7 positions match TRBD1. The CDR3 has 17 amino acids. Per germline, CDR1 MGHRA and CDR2 YSYEKL. V shed 3 bases and J 0 bases; nucleotides not matched to a gene: 9. The CDR3 region has the DNA TGCGCCAGCAGCCACAGGACAGGTTGTTATAGCACAGATACGCAGTATTTT. It codes for CASSHRTGCYSTDTQYF.

Of note for this clonotype: This clone may be a read error of a much larger clone one base away. The gene calls are TRBV11-1 and TRBJ2-7, with TRBD2 identical over 10 bases. The CDR3 consists of 18 residues. CDR1 is SGHAT, CDR2 FQDESV, per germline (reference sequence). The DNA of the CDR3 is TGTGCCAGCAGCTTAGGGGCTAGCGGGGGACGAAGCTCCTGCGAGCAGTACTTC. Its protein product is CASSLGASGGRSSCEQYF.

This clonotype was detected a few times. This chain links TRBV27 with TRBJ2-7; weak D call: TRBD2 (6 bases). Per germline, CDR1 MNHEY and CDR2 SMNVEV (reference sequence). Trimming shortened V by 3 bases and J by 4 bases, and 16 bases separated the two germline ends. The CDR3 totals 15 residues. The CDR3 DNA is TGTGCCAGCAGTTTCCTCGGGGGATTGGAGTACGAGCAGTACTTC. Its protein is CASSFLGGLEYEQYF.

The chain is built from TRBV29-1 and TRBJ2-1; D assignment may be TRBD1 or TRBD2 (5 bases each). The germline CDR1 and CDR2 sequences are SQVTM and ANQGSEA. The V and J ends lost 6 bases and 6 bases respectively, with 18 bases between them. The CDR3 spans 14 residues. Here the CDR3 DNA reads TGCAGCGTCCCCAGGAGGAACCAGGGCAATGAGCAGTTCTTC. Protein sequence: CSVPRRNQGNEQFF.

The chain joins TRBV7-6 to TRBJ2-2; TRBD2 matches 13 bases. This CDR3 comprises 19 residues. From germline, CDR1 is SGHVS and CDR2 FNYEAQ. V lost 0 bases to trimming and J lost 7 bases; unmatched junction nucleotides: 11. CDR3 loop: CASSLAVSGTSGMDGELFF. In DNA, the CDR3 is TGTGCCAGCAGCTTAGCTGTATCCGGGACTAGCGGGATGGACGGGGAGCTGTTTTTT.

This clonotype has more than one count but fewer than ten. The chain is built from TRBV6-5 and TRBJ2-7; possible D gene TRBD1, 5 bases. The CDR3 extends over 16 amino acids. The V end was cut by 0 bases, the J end by 3 bases, with 15 bases between. Per germline, CDR1 MNHEY and CDR2 SVGAGI. CDR3 nucleotide sequence: TGTGCCAGCAGTTACTCCCGGCCAGGGTTTTACTACGAGCAGTACTTC. It codes for CASSYSRPGFYYEQYF.

This clonotype was seen more than once but under ten times. The chain carries TRBV6-2 or TRBV6-3 and TRBJ1-1; D not certain. CDR3 length: 17 residues. CDR1 and CDR2 (germline): MNHEY, SVGEGT. V was clipped by 2 bases and J by 0 bases, with 16 bases between them. In DNA form, the CDR3 reads TGTGCCAGCAGTTACGCGTTGAGGCGAAGGATGAACACTGAAGCTTTCTTT. It is translated as CASSYALRRRMNTEAFF.

This clonotype has only a few counts. This chain uses TRBV5-1 with TRBJ2-6, with TRBD1 matching 10 bases. V shed 7 bases, J shed 0 bases, and the junction held 4 bases outside the gene matches. The CDR3 runs to 16 residues. The germline CDR1 and CDR2 sequences are SGHRS and YFSETQ. The CDR3 protein is CASRTGGYSGANVLTF. CDR3 DNA: TGCGCCAGCCGGACAGGGGGGTACTCTGGGGCCAACGTCCTGACTTTC.

This clonotype was seen many times. The chain recombines TRBV6-2 or TRBV6-3 with TRBJ2-7; 12 positions match TRBD2. Germline CDR1 is MNHEY and CDR2 is SVGEGT. With 3 bases clipped from V and 2 bases from J, the junction kept 11 bases outside the gene matches. The CDR3 has 18 residues. The DNA for the CDR3 is TGTGCCAGCAGTTATACCCACATTGGACTAGCGGGAACCTACGAGCAGTACTTC. Its protein is CASSYTHIGLAGTYEQYF.